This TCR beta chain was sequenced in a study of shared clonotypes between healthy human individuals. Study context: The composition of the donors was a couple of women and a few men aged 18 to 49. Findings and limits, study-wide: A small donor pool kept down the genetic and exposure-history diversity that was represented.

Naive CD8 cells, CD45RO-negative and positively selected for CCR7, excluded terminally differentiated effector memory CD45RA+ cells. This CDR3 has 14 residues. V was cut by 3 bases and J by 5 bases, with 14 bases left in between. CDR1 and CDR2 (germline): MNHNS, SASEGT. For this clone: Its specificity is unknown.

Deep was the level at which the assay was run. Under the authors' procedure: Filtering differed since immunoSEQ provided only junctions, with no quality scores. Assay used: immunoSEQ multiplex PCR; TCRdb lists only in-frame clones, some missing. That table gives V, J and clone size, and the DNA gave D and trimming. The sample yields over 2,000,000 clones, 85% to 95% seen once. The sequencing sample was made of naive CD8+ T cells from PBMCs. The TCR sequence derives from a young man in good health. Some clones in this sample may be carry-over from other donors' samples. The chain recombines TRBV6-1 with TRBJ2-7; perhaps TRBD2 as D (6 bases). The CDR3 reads CASSDFSGSHEQYF. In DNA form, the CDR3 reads TGTGCCAGCAGTGATTTTTCCGGGAGCCACGAGCAGTACTTC.